The rows below give T cell receptor beta chains drawn from one sample of a study of T cells in Graves' hyperthyroidism and ophthalmopathy. TCRdb fed the multiplex PCR reads into MiXCR, producing one record per CDR3 protein. Among roughly 500,000 distinct CDR3 sequences listed, approximately 14% were seen once. Material: blood. Receptors originate from a woman between 25 and 40 years old with Graves' hyperthyroidism that later progressed to Graves' ophthalmopathy. CDR3s include the opening cysteine and the closing phenylalanine or tryptophan. The D gene is left open where the match is weak. Clone size, where shown, is once, few, many, or a class for clones that have expanded.

v_gene: TRBV12-3/TRBV12-4
abundance: many
j_gene: TRBJ1-5
d_gene: NA
CDR3nt: TGTGCCAGCGCCGGTGGAGGTTATCAGCCCCAGCATTTT
CDR3aa: CASAGGGYQPQHF

v_gene: TRBV6-1
abundance: few
j_gene: TRBJ2-1
d_gene: NA
CDR3nt: TGTGCCAGCGGGTCCCAGGGCGCCTCCTACAATGAGCAGTTCTTC
CDR3aa: CASGSQGASYNEQFF

v_gene: TRBV7-9
abundance: few
j_gene: TRBJ2-7
d_gene: NA
CDR3nt: TGTGCCAGCAGCACCCCGGGATCCCCCTACGAGCAGTACTTC
CDR3aa: CASSTPGSPYEQYF

v_gene: TRBV27
abundance: many
j_gene: TRBJ1-1
d_gene: NA
CDR3nt: TGTGCCAGCAGTTTATCGGGCACCTACACTGAAGCTTTCTTT
CDR3aa: CASSLSGTYTEAFF

v_gene: TRBV27
abundance: few
j_gene: TRBJ2-7
d_gene: TRBD1
CDR3nt: TGTGCCAGCCGCCCGGGACAGGGGGCCGGGGAGCAGTACTTC
CDR3aa: CASRPGQGAGEQYF

v_gene: TRBV20-1
abundance: many
j_gene: TRBJ1-5
d_gene: NA
CDR3nt: TGCAGTGCTAGACTGGTCAATCAGCCCCAGCATTTT
CDR3aa: CSARLVNQPQHF

v_gene: TRBV30
abundance: NA
j_gene: TRBJ2-6
d_gene: TRBD2
CDR3nt: TGTGCCTGGAGGGGCTCGGGGGGAGGGGCCAACGTCCTGACTTTC
CDR3aa: CAWRGSGGGANVLTF

v_gene: TRBV5-1
abundance: few
j_gene: TRBJ2-7
d_gene: NA
CDR3nt: TGCGCCAGCAGATCGACAGCGTCCTACGAGCAGTACTTC
CDR3aa: CASRSTASYEQYF

v_gene: TRBV6-5
abundance: NA
j_gene: TRBJ1-5
d_gene: NA
CDR3nt: TGTGCCAGCAGTTACAACTCTCGTCAGCCCCAGCATTTT
CDR3aa: CASSYNSRQPQHF

v_gene: TRBV6-1
abundance: many
j_gene: TRBJ1-5
d_gene: TRBD1
CDR3nt: TGTGCCAGCAGTGAGGCAGGGGGTGATCAGCCCCAGCATTTT
CDR3aa: CASSEAGGDQPQHF

v_gene: TRBV11-2
abundance: many
j_gene: TRBJ2-7
d_gene: NA
CDR3nt: TGTGCCAGCAGCTTACAAAGCCCAGCGGGTGTAGGTTACGAGCAGTACTTC
CDR3aa: CASSLQSPAGVGYEQYF

v_gene: TRBV10-1
abundance: NA
j_gene: TRBJ2-1
d_gene: NA
CDR3nt: TGCGCCAGCAGTTGGGCCTCCAGCTCCTACAATGAGCAGTTCTTC
CDR3aa: CASSWASSSYNEQFF

v_gene: TRBV15
abundance: once
j_gene: TRBJ1-2
d_gene: NA
CDR3nt: TGTGCCACCAGCAGAGACCGGGACATGTTCGTCTATGGCTACACCTTC
CDR3aa: CATSRDRDMFVYGYTF

v_gene: TRBV27
abundance: NA
j_gene: TRBJ2-1
d_gene: NA
CDR3nt: TGTGCCAGCAGTTGGCAGAGAAATGAGCAGTTCTTC
CDR3aa: CASSWQRNEQFF

v_gene: TRBV12-3/TRBV12-4
abundance: many
j_gene: TRBJ2-1
d_gene: NA
CDR3nt: TGTGCCAGCAGTTCCACTCCCCGGCAAAGTGAGCAGTTCTTC
CDR3aa: CASSSTPRQSEQFF

v_gene: TRBV18
abundance: NA
j_gene: TRBJ2-1
d_gene: NA
CDR3nt: TGTGCCAGCTCAGGCCGACGGGTTGTCAATGAGCAGTTCTTC
CDR3aa: CASSGRRVVNEQFF

v_gene: TRBV11-1
abundance: many
j_gene: TRBJ2-3
d_gene: TRBD2
CDR3nt: TGTGCCAGCAGCTTTATAGCGGGTACAGATACGCAGTATTTT
CDR3aa: CASSFIAGTDTQYF

v_gene: TRBV9
abundance: many
j_gene: TRBJ1-4
d_gene: TRBD1
CDR3nt: TGTGCCAGCAGCGTGAGGACAGGCCGTAATGAAAAACTGTTTTTT
CDR3aa: CASSVRTGRNEKLFF

v_gene: TRBV19
abundance: few
j_gene: TRBJ2-5
d_gene: TRBD1
CDR3nt: TGTGCCACCCAGGACAGGGGGATAGAGACCCAGTACTTC
CDR3aa: CATQDRGIETQYF

v_gene: TRBV10-3
abundance: many
j_gene: TRBJ1-2
d_gene: NA
CDR3nt: TGTGCCATCAGTGAGTCCCCAGAGGAGCGGGGTGGCTACACCTTC
CDR3aa: CAISESPEERGGYTF

v_gene: TRBV20-1
abundance: many
j_gene: TRBJ1-6
d_gene: TRBD1
CDR3nt: TGCAGTGCAGTCACAGGGGCTGGCTATAATTCACCCCTCCACTTT
CDR3aa: CSAVTGAGYNSPLHF

v_gene: TRBV7-9
abundance: many
j_gene: TRBJ2-5
d_gene: NA
CDR3nt: TGTGCCAGCAGCCTTATGGGAGTGGAAAGGAAAGAGACCCAGTACTTC
CDR3aa: CASSLMGVERKETQYF

v_gene: TRBV30
abundance: many
j_gene: TRBJ2-7
d_gene: TRBD2
CDR3nt: TGTGCCTGGAGTGAGAGCGGGAGAACCTACGAGCAGTACTTC
CDR3aa: CAWSESGRTYEQYF

v_gene: TRBV18
abundance: many
j_gene: TRBJ1-1
d_gene: TRBD1
CDR3nt: TGTGCCAGCTCACCCGGGAGACAGGGGGCGGGCGCTTTCTTT
CDR3aa: CASSPGRQGAGAFF

v_gene: TRBV18
abundance: few
j_gene: TRBJ2-1
d_gene: TRBD2
CDR3nt: TGTGCCAGCTCACCTACCGGGACTAGGAATGAGCAGTTCTTC
CDR3aa: CASSPTGTRNEQFF

v_gene: TRBV6-2/TRBV6-3
abundance: few
j_gene: TRBJ2-7
d_gene: NA
CDR3nt: TGTGCCAGCAGTCTGGACATTTTGGTGCTCGAGCAGTACTTC
CDR3aa: CASSLDILVLEQYF

v_gene: TRBV28
abundance: many
j_gene: TRBJ2-3
d_gene: NA
CDR3nt: TGTGCCAGCAGTCTCCAGACAGTGAGCACAGATACGCAGTATTTT
CDR3aa: CASSLQTVSTDTQYF

v_gene: TRBV12-3/TRBV12-4
abundance: few
j_gene: TRBJ2-3
d_gene: NA
CDR3nt: TGTGCCAGCAGTTACGGTTCCGCAGATACGCAGTATTTT
CDR3aa: CASSYGSADTQYF

v_gene: TRBV20-1
abundance: many
j_gene: TRBJ2-3
d_gene: NA
CDR3nt: TGCGGTGCTAGAGATTCAAGCGCAGCTAGCACAGATACGCAGTATTTT
CDR3aa: CGARDSSAASTDTQYF

v_gene: TRBV11-2
abundance: many
j_gene: TRBJ2-3
d_gene: NA
CDR3nt: TGTGCCAGCAGCGTAGCAGGGGTTACGCAGTATTTT
CDR3aa: CASSVAGVTQYF

v_gene: TRBV27
abundance: many
j_gene: TRBJ1-2
d_gene: NA
CDR3nt: TGTGCCAGCAGCAGCTTGGGGTATGGCTACACCTTC
CDR3aa: CASSSLGYGYTF

v_gene: TRBV27
abundance: many
j_gene: TRBJ1-6
d_gene: NA
CDR3nt: TGTGCCAGCAGCACCGGGACAAGGGGCTCACCCCTCCACTTT
CDR3aa: CASSTGTRGSPLHF

v_gene: TRBV6-9
abundance: many
j_gene: TRBJ1-5
d_gene: TRBD1
CDR3nt: TGTGCCAGCAGACCCGGGGGAAGGGGGCCTGGTCAGCCCCAGCATTTT
CDR3aa: CASRPGGRGPGQPQHF

v_gene: TRBV5-1
abundance: many
j_gene: TRBJ2-3
d_gene: NA
CDR3nt: TGCGCCAGCAGCTTAGTAGGGAACACAGATACGCAGTATTTT
CDR3aa: CASSLVGNTDTQYF

v_gene: TRBV6-1
abundance: many
j_gene: TRBJ2-7
d_gene: TRBD2
CDR3nt: TGTGCCAGCAGTGATAGCGGGGGCAGCTCCTACGAGCAGTACTTC
CDR3aa: CASSDSGGSSYEQYF

v_gene: TRBV10-2
abundance: many
j_gene: TRBJ1-2
d_gene: NA
CDR3nt: TGCGCCAGCAGTGAGCCAGGACGTCTTAACTATGGCTACACCTTC
CDR3aa: CASSEPGRLNYGYTF

v_gene: TRBV7-2
abundance: many
j_gene: TRBJ1-5
d_gene: TRBD1
CDR3nt: TGTGCCAGCAGCCCCGGGACAGTTAGAGATCAGCCCCAGCATTTT
CDR3aa: CASSPGTVRDQPQHF

v_gene: TRBV19
abundance: many
j_gene: TRBJ2-5
d_gene: TRBD2
CDR3nt: TGTGCCAGTACCGGGGGGACCGGAGGAGAGACCCAGTACTTC
CDR3aa: CASTGGTGGETQYF

v_gene: TRBV15
abundance: NA
j_gene: TRBJ2-7
d_gene: TRBD1
CDR3nt: TGTGCCACCAGCAGAGGTTCCCTGACAGGGGCCTCCTACGAGCAGTACTTC
CDR3aa: CATSRGSLTGASYEQYF

v_gene: TRBV11-2
abundance: many
j_gene: TRBJ2-5
d_gene: NA
CDR3nt: TGTGCCAGCAGCATTCGAGAGGAGTGGGCGGCCCAGTACTTC
CDR3aa: CASSIREEWAAQYF

v_gene: TRBV7-3
abundance: many
j_gene: TRBJ2-1
d_gene: NA
CDR3nt: TGTGCCAGCAGCTCACGGACGGGAAACTCCTACAATGAGCAGTTCTTC
CDR3aa: CASSSRTGNSYNEQFF

v_gene: TRBV12-3/TRBV12-4
abundance: NA
j_gene: TRBJ2-1
d_gene: NA
CDR3nt: TGTGCCAGCAGTTTAGACTCAGGGCGATACAATGAGCAGTTCTTC
CDR3aa: CASSLDSGRYNEQFF

v_gene: TRBV20-1
abundance: many
j_gene: TRBJ2-7
d_gene: NA
CDR3nt: TGCAGTGCTAGAGAGGGCGGGCTATCCTACGAGCAGTACTTC
CDR3aa: CSAREGGLSYEQYF

v_gene: TRBV10-1
abundance: many
j_gene: TRBJ2-7
d_gene: TRBD1
CDR3nt: TGCGCCAGCATTGGGACAGGGATCAGGGCCTACGAGCAGTACTTC
CDR3aa: CASIGTGIRAYEQYF